This paragraph covers one TCR beta chain sequence. The junction departs from the called germline gene at one end, perhaps through a read error. Germline CDR1 and CDR2: LNHDA and SQIVND (reference sequence). This CDR3 comprises 12 residues. This sample was taken from a study of cytomegalovirus exposure and HLA in healthy donors. The PCR employed 60 Vbeta primers together with 13 Jbeta primers. Assay used: immunoSEQ multiplex PCR; TCRdb lists only in-frame clones, some missing. The table lists roughly 120,000 clones, roughly 80% of them singletons, with roughly 4.5% in the top ten. The rearrangement links TRBV19 to TRBJ1-2; D gene unclear. The clonotype comes from a man in his forties or fifties in good health and CMV-seropositive. Material: PBMCs. The CDR3 loop is CASRVTPDSLLF. The CDR3 DNA reads as TGTGCCAGTAGAGTGACACCGGACTCATTACTCTTC. Looking up the rest from reference TRBV19 and TRBJ1-2 gives the full variable domain: DGGITQSPKYLFRKEGQNVTLSCEQNLNHDAMYWYRQDPGQGLRLIYYSQIVNDFQKGDIAEGYSVSREKKESFPLTVTSAQKNPTAFYLCASRVTPDSLLFGSGTRLTVV.